A single sample gave rise to the 15 T cell receptor beta chains below, sequenced in a study of T cell repertoires in cytomegalovirus infection. These receptors lack a known antigen. TCRdb fed the reads into MiXCR, producing one record per CDR3 protein. The data contain 300,000 or so distinct CDR3 sequences, just under 25% of them seen just once; the ten biggest clones take up 10% to 15%. Here the sequenced sample was cultured PBMCs, taken from culture after CMV antigen stimulation. Every receptor here comes from a human donor in good health (CMV status not recorded). Some clones in this sample may be carry-over from other donors' samples.

CDR3 protein: CASSQTTSGGTDTQYF. Here the CDR3 DNA reads TGTGCCAGCAGCCAGACGACTAGCGGGGGCACAGATACGCAGTATTTT. The chain joins TRBV12-3 or TRBV12-4 to TRBJ2-3, with TRBD2 matching 11 bases. V shed 6 bases and J 1 base; nucleotides not matched to a gene: 6. This CDR3 is 16 amino acids long.

This chain links TRBV7-2 with TRBJ1-1; 9 bases fit TRBD1. This CDR3 is 14 amino acids long. J gave up 4 bases and V 1 base, and 1 base lay outside the gene matches. The germline V gene has CDR1 SGHTA and CDR2 FQGNSA. In DNA form, the CDR3 reads TGTGCCAGCAGCTTAGGGGACAGGGCCACTGAAGCTTTCTTT. Protein: CASSLGDRATEAFF.

This clonotype occurred a few times. This chain connects TRBV6-2 or TRBV6-3 to TRBJ1-1; the match to TRBD1 covers 7 bases. CDR1 is MNHEY and CDR2 is SVGEGT in the germline V gene. V trimming: 4 bases; J trimming: 6 bases; junction bases outside the gene matches: 11. CDR3 length equals 15 residues. In nucleotides, the CDR3 is TGTGCCAGCAGTTCCGACAGGGACGGGCCGGCTGAAGCTTTCTTT. Protein: CASSSDRDGPAEAFF.

This clonotype was seen a few times. The V gene is TRBV9, the J gene TRBJ1-3; a weak D match, TRBD1 (5 bases). Germline CDR1 reads SGDLS; CDR2 reads YYNGEE. There are 15 residues in the CDR3. The V end was cut by 4 bases, the J end by 4 bases, with 15 bases between. The CDR3 reads CASSWARGSGNTIYF. CDR3 nucleotide sequence: TGTGCCAGCAGCTGGGCGCGGGGGTCCGGAAACACCATATATTTT.

This clonotype was detected a few times. The chain combines TRBV11-3 with TRBJ2-3; 8 positions match TRBD1. The CDR3 is 15 residues long. With 5 bases clipped from V and 4 bases from J, the junction kept 8 bases outside the gene matches. In germline, CDR1 is SGHNT, CDR2 YENEEA. The DNA for the CDR3 is TGTGCCAGCAGCCCAAGGACAGGGCGCGCAGATACGCAGTATTTT. As protein: CASSPRTGRADTQYF.

This clonotype was seen a handful of times. The genes are TRBV7-9 and TRBJ1-1; D may be TRBD1 (6 bases). V was trimmed by 3 bases and J by 0 bases, leaving 14 bases between them. The CDR3 spans 16 residues. Germline-derived CDR1 and CDR2 are SEHNR and FQNEAQ (reference sequence). The CDR3 spells CASSLGGSGMNTEAFF. CDR3 nucleotide sequence: TGTGCCAGCAGCTTGGGGGGCTCGGGGATGAACACTGAAGCTTTCTTT.

The chain couples TRBV6-2 or TRBV6-3 to TRBJ2-7; 10 bases line up with TRBD2. The V segment lost 4 bases and the J segment 4 bases; nucleotides outside the gene matches: 7. The CDR3 has 15 residues. Germline CDR1 and CDR2: MNHEY and SVGEGT. The CDR3 sequence is CASSSPSGSIYEQYV. The CDR3 DNA reads as TGTGCCAGCAGTTCCCCTAGCGGGAGTATTTACGAGCAGTACGTC.

This clonotype was picked up many times. DNA of the CDR3: TGTGCCAGCTCACCACCGACCGGTGGGCTTCAGACCCAGTACTTC. This encodes CASSPPTGGLQTQYF. The rearrangement links TRBV18 to TRBJ2-5; unclear D gene. Per germline, CDR1 KGHSH and CDR2 LQKENI. V was clipped by 0 bases and J by 6 bases, with 14 bases between them. The CDR3 runs to 15 residues.

V and J are TRBV7-9 and TRBJ1-3; TRBD1 is a possible D gene (5 bases). Trimming shortened V by 5 bases and J by 0 bases, and 14 bases separated the two germline ends. This CDR3 contains 16 residues. Germline values: CDR1 SEHNR, CDR2 FQNEAQ (reference sequence). The CDR3, as DNA: TGTGCCAGCAGCAGCAATGACAGAACCTCTGGAAACACCATATATTTT. It encodes CASSSNDRTSGNTIYF.

The chain has TRBV19 and TRBJ2-5; 9 bases line up with TRBD1. The CDR3 covers 14 residues. With V trimmed by 10 bases and J by 5 bases, 11 bases remained unmatched. Germline lookup yields CDR1 LNHDA and CDR2 SQIVND (reference sequence). The CDR3 region is CATKRVTGGETQYF. The CDR3 DNA sequence: TGTGCCACCAAGAGGGTGACAGGGGGTGAGACCCAGTACTTC.

The rearrangement links TRBV7-2 to TRBJ1-4, with D possibly matching TRBD1 (5 bases). The V and J ends lost 1 base and 4 bases respectively, with 13 bases between them. CDR1 SGHTA and CDR2 FQGNSA come from the germline V gene. This CDR3 has 16 amino acids. In nucleotides, the CDR3 is TGTGCCAGCAGCTTAGGCTCGGGACTCAATAATGAAAAACTGTTTTTT. Amino acid sequence: CASSLGSGLNNEKLFF.

The V and J genes are TRBV5-1 and TRBJ2-7; 10 nucleotides line up with TRBD1. The CDR3 consists of 15 residues. J was trimmed by 4 bases and V by 3 bases; bases with no gene match: 7. In germline, CDR1 is SGHRS, CDR2 YFSETQ. The CDR3 nucleotides are TGCGCCAGCAGCTCGAACCCGGGACAGGGGTACGAGCAGTACTTC. It codes for CASSSNPGQGYEQYF. The whole variable domain, filled in from reference TRBV5-1 and TRBJ2-7, reads KAGVTQTPRYLIKTRGQQVTLSCSPISGHRSVSWYQQTPGQGLQFLFEYFSETQRNKGNFPGRFSGRQFSNSRSEMNVSTLELGDSALYLCASSSNPGQGYEQYFGPGTRLTVT.

This clonotype came up a few times. An end of the junction differs from the germline gene, which may be a read error. J is TRBJ2-1 and V is TRBV11-2, with D uncertain. Per germline, CDR1 SGHAT and CDR2 FQNNGV. The CDR3 consists of 12 residues. The CDR3 region has the DNA TGTGCCAGCAGCCCCCCCGCTATTGAGGAGTTCTTC. Its translation is CASSPPAIEEFF.

A word on this clonotype: This may stem from a read error, because a much larger clone lies one nucleotide away. The chain recombines TRBV6-2 or TRBV6-3 with TRBJ2-2; no definite D call. The CDR3 totals 11 residues. Trimming removed 2 bases from V and 8 bases from J, with 3 bases in between. The germline gives CDR1 MNHEY, CDR2 SVGEGT. The CDR3: CASSYGGELFF. CDR3 sequence (DNA): TGTGCCAGCAGTTACGGTGGGGAGCTGTTTTTT.

CDR3 region: CASSQLGLAGGPGVGELFF. The DNA of the CDR3 is TGCGCCAGCAGCCAACTGGGACTAGCGGGAGGGCCTGGGGTCGGGGAGCTGTTTTTT. The chain links TRBV4-3 to TRBJ2-2, with 16 bases identical to TRBD2. The V gene's germline CDR1 is LGHNA and CDR2 YSLEER. V shed 2 bases, J shed 7 bases, and the junction held 10 bases outside the gene matches. This CDR3 has 19 residues.